This TCR beta chain is from a study of OX40 agonist ivuxolimab in advanced cancers. Generated by immunoSEQ multiplex PCR, the TCRdb table keeps only in-frame clones and is missing some. The table lists around 56,000 clones, around 86% of them singletons. General observations from the study: Antigen targets of the expanded peripheral T cells went undetermined.

Patients were ruled out by autoimmune disease history or systemic immunosuppression. Comments on this clone: Its matching antigen is unknown.

This sequence was found in an adult with an advanced solid tumor such as melanoma, head and neck, liver or kidney cancer. The sequences come from CD4+ or CD8+ T cells sorted from blood, collected in a trial of the OX40 agonist ivuxolimab.

The CDR3 region has the DNA TGTGCCAGCAGTTACGGGGCCGACAACTCTGGAAACACCATATATTTT. It specifies CASSYGADNSGNTIYF. The J gene is TRBJ1-3, the V gene TRBV6-5; the D gene is possibly TRBD1 (5 bases). Trimming cost V 2 bases and J 0 bases, with 11 bases left between them. The CDR3 covers 16 residues. CDR1 MNHEY and CDR2 SVGAGI come from the germline V gene.